This paragraph covers one TCR beta chain sequence. No antigen is known for it. Per-nucleotide qualities are absent, and no much larger clonotype sits a single base away. This record comes from a study of T cell responses to AZD1222 COVID-19 vaccine (dated by TCRdb to the early 2020s). In terms of the full investigation: TCR sequencing was performed for more than 230 trial participants, of whom about 200 were given two doses of AZD1222 and some 26 were given two doses of MenACWY control vaccine. Trial participants were enrolled by age into 18-55, 56-69 and 70-plus year subgroups, with about 150, 28 and 57 TCR-sequenced participants respectively.

The CDR3 regions of human TCRbeta chains were analyzed by immunosequencing. On the study's bioinformatics: TCRs in the repertoires were compared against a reference library of SARS-CoV-2-specific TCRs that had been generated with the MIRA antigen-specificity platform. Breadth was defined as the fraction of unique TCRs that were SARS-CoV-2-associated. Depth was defined as the fraction of total T cells that were SARS-CoV-2-associated. Each spike-specific TCR was assigned to its reactive spike region and to a CD4 or CD8 class using the MIRA data. Log10-transformed breadth and depth values were compared by one-way ANOVA with Sidak's multiple comparisons tests. The source is immuneACCESS, and TCRdb retained only in-frame sequences with V and J called. Part of the clones is not carried over; for the studies checked, unresolved V genes explain less than half of this, and the remainder is unexplained. The DNA gave D and trimming, while V, J and clone size come from that table. The sample profile shows some 170,000 clones; 70% to 90% of them were found once. The leading ten clones occupy 3.5% to 5.5% of the sample.

The V end loses 7 bases and the J end loses 0 bases, and a stretch of 16 bases separates them. The CDR3 runs 17 residues from the cysteine to the phenylalanine. This entry keeps only the CDR3 DNA: 51 bases, framed from base 1. Reading the germline V gene gives CDR1 MDHEN and CDR2 SYDVKM. The sample's time point label, decoded: about 28 days (+/-7) after the second vaccine dose. The treatment or condition label for this specimen denotes: meningococcal conjugate vaccine given as trial control. Samples from vaccinated people were obtained from the UK trials COV001 and COV002, which included a single-blind randomized controlled phase 2/3 trial of AZD1222 (ChAdOx1 nCoV-19) in healthy adults. For TCRbeta chain sequencing, PBMC samples from trial participants were taken at day 0 and at day 28 after the second dose. The study at large found these results: Because no day 14 peak-response samples were available, the repertoires could be characterized only after the peak T cell response. Participants were mostly white British, with more females than males. The authors suggested clonal diversity may have been underestimated. Vaccine-associated CD4 TCRs spanned the whole spike protein, with dominant responses in regions 160-218 and 743-854. The 56-69-year group was small, and its depth increase did not reach significance, likely because of low power. Reportedly, close to half of the unique spike-specific TCRs recognized epitopes lying outside the regions that are mutated in the B.1.351 and B.1.1.7 variants. After two AZD1222 doses, both the breadth and the depth of spike-specific TCRs were significantly higher than at day 0 and than in MenACWY recipients. Conclusions about previously exposed vaccinees were limited because only five to seven AZD1222 recipients were SARS-CoV-2 seropositive at baseline.

The material sequenced was peripheral blood, taken 28 days after the second dose of the MenACWY control vaccine. The source is an adult who received the MenACWY meningococcal vaccine as a control. The chain is made from TRBV28 and TRBJ1-6; 5 matching bases give a weak D call of TRBD1. The DNA sequence is as follows: TGTGCCAGCAACAACCTCAGCGGGGGCTCCTATAATTCACCCCTCCACTTT. Protein translation: CASNNLSGGSYNSPLHF.